Listed here are 2 T cell receptor beta chains from one sample, sequenced in a study of T-cell reconstitution after alpha-beta-depleted transplantation in children. Preparation of the TCRbeta library was carried out with unique molecular identifiers. TCRdb recomputed calls from the PCR reads with MiXCR, one row per CDR3 protein. The data contain 440,000 or so distinct CDR3 sequences, over 40% of them singletons. Sequenced here: PBMCs, sampled before TCRalphabeta/CD19-depleted stem cell transplant. The receptors were sampled from a girl aged 2-10 years with aplastic anemia, due to receive a stem cell transplant.

This clonotype was seen at least ten times. Germline is not matched at one junction end, which may reflect a read error. The V gene is TRBV12-3 or TRBV12-4, the J gene TRBJ2-7; the D call may be TRBD1 or TRBD2 (6 bases each). The CDR3 spans 14 residues. CDR3 in amino acids: CASSLAGGQYEQYF. CDR3 DNA: TGTGCCAGCAGCTTAGCCGGGGGCCAATACGAGCAGTACTTC.

The genes are TRBV29-1 and TRBJ2-2; no clear D gene. Per germline, CDR1 SQVTM and CDR2 ANQGSEA. The CDR3 has 11 residues. V was pared by 2 bases and J by 6 bases, with 4 bases between. CDR3 region: CSVEYSGELFF. The CDR3 nucleotides read TGCAGCGTTGAATACTCCGGGGAGCTGTTTTTT.